This T cell receptor (beta chain) was sequenced for a study of cytomegalovirus exposure and HLA in healthy donors. The overall study: Prior work identified more than 90 million unique TCR beta sequences in 150 million to 200 million T cells.

The primer mix had 60 Vbeta and 13 Jbeta primers. The method was immunoSEQ multiplex PCR; TCRdb's version includes in-frame clones alone and lacks a portion of them. The sample holds roughly 98,000 clones, 70% to 80% seen once. Study results and caveats: Per a later analysis, about 18,000 TCR beta sequences showed association with HLA alleles at 0.05 false discovery rate. According to the study, some 160 TCR beta chains were cytomegalovirus-associated. Accurate predictions that matched the HLA-A and HLA-B alleles of most subjects were reportedly made from TCR beta sequences.

This CDR3 spans 15 amino acids. CDR1 and CDR2 from the germline V gene are MNHNS and SASEGT. The V end was cut by 10 bases, the J end by 9 bases, with 22 bases between. About this clone: What it recognizes is unknown.

The sequence came from a man aged 18 to 30 in good health and CMV-seropositive. This rearrangement joins TRBV6-1 to TRBJ1-6; a weak D match, TRBD1 (5 bases). Sequenced input: PBMCs. The CDR3 protein is CATRPLREGLSPLHF. The CDR3 coding sequence is TGTGCCACCCGACCCCTGCGGGAGGGGCTTTCACCCCTCCACTTT.